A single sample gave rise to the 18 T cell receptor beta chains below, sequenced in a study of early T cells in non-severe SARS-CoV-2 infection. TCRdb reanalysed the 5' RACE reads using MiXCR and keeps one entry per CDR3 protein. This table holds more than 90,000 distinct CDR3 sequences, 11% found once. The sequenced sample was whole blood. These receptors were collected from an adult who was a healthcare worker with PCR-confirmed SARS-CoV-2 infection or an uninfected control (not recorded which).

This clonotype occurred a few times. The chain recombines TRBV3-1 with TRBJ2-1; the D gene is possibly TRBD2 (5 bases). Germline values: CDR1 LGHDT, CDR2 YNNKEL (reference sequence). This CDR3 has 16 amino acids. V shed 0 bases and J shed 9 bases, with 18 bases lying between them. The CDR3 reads CASSQEVPRLASEQFF. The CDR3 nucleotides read TGTGCCAGCAGCCAAGAGGTGCCCCGCCTAGCCAGTGAGCAGTTCTTC.

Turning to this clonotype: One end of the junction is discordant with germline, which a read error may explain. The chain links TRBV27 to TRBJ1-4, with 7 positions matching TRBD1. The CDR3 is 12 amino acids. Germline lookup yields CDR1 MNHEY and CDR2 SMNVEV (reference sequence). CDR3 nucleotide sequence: TGTGCCAGCTGGGACAGTAATGAAAAGCTGTTTTTT. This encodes CASWDSNEKLFF.

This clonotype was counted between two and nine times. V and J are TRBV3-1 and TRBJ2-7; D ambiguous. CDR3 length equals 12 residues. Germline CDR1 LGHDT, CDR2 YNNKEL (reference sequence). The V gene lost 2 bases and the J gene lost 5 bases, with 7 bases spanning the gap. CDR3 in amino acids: CASSQIPHEQYF. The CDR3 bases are TGTGCCAGCAGCCAAATCCCCCACGAGCAGTACTTC.

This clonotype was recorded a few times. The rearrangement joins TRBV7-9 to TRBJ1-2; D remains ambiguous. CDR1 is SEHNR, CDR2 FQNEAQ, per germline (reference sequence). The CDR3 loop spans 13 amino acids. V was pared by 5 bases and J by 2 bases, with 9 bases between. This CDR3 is CASSPGENYGYTF. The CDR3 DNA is TGTGCCAGCAGCCCCGGGGAGAACTATGGCTACACCTTC.

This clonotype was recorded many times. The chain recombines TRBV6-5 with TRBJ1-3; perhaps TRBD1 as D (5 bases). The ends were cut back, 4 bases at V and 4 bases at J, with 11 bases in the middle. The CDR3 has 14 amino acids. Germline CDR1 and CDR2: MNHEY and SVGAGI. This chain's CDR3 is CASSSPREGNTIYF. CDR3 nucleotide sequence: TGTGCCAGCAGTTCCCCCAGGGAGGGAAACACCATATATTTT.

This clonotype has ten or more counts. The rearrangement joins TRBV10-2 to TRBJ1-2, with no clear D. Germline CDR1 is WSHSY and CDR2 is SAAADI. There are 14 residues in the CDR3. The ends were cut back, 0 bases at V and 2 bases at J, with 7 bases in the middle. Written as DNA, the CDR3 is TGCGCCAGCAGTGAGTCGACGCCAAACTATGGCTACACCTTC. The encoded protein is CASSESTPNYGYTF.

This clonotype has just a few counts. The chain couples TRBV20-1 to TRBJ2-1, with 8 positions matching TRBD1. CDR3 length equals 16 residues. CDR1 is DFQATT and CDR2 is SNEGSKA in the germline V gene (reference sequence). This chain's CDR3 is CSAEPLDREVDNEQFF. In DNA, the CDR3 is TGCAGCGCCGAACCTCTGGACAGGGAAGTTGACAATGAGCAGTTCTTC.

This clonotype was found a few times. The CDR3 sequence: CASSSNRVLRNTEAFF. CDR3 bases: TGTGCCAGCAGTTCCAACAGGGTCCTAAGGAACACTGAAGCTTTCTTT. The chain carries TRBV27 and TRBJ1-1; perhaps TRBD1 as D (6 bases). The V gene's germline CDR1 is MNHEY and CDR2 SMNVEV (reference sequence). The CDR3 has 16 amino acids. Trimming cost V 4 bases and J 1 base, with 16 bases left between them.

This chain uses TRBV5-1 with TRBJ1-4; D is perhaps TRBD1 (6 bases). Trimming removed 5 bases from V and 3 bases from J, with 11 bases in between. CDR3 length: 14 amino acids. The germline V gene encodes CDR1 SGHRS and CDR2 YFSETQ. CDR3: CASSLRGANEKLFF. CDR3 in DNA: TGCGCCAGCAGTCTCAGGGGTGCTAATGAAAAACTGTTTTTT.

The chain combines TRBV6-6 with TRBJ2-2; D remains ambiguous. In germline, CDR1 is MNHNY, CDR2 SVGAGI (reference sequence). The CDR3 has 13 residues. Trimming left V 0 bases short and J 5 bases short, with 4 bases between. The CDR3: CASSYSLTGELFF. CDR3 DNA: TGTGCCAGCAGTTACTCGTTGACCGGGGAGCTGTTTTTT.

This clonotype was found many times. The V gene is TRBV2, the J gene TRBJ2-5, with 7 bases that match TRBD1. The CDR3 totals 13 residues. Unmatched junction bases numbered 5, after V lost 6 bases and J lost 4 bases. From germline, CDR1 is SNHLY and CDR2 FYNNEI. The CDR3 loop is CASRTGMGETQYF. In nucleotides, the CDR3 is TGTGCCAGCAGGACAGGGATGGGAGAGACCCAGTACTTC.

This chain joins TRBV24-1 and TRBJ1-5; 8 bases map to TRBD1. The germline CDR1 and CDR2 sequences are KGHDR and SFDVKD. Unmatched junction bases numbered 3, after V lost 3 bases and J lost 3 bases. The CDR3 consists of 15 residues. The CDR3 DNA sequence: TGTGCCACCAGTGATCGGACAGGGATCAATCAGCCCCAGCATTTT. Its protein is CATSDRTGINQPQHF.

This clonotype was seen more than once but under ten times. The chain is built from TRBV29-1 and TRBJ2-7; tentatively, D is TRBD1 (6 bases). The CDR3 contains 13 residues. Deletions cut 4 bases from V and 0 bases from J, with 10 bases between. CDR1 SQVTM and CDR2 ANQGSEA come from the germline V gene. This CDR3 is CSVGRGPSYEQYF. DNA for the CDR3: TGCAGCGTTGGCAGGGGTCCCTCCTACGAGCAGTACTTC.

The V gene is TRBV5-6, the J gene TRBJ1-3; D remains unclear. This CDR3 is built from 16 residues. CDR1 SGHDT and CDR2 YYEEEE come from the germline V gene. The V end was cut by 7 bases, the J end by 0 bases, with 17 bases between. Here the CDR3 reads CASQLARHLSGNTIYF. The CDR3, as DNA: TGTGCCAGCCAGCTCGCCAGGCACCTCTCTGGAAACACCATATATTTT.

The CDR3 loop reads CASSLEGVVTDTQYF. CDR3 in DNA: TGTGCCAGCAGCTTGGAAGGGGTTGTGACAGATACGCAGTATTTT. The rearrangement joins TRBV5-5 to TRBJ2-3; possible D gene TRBD1, 5 bases. Germline V gives CDR1 SGHKS, CDR2 YYEKEE (reference sequence). The CDR3 loop spans 15 amino acids. Between the trimmed V and J ends, which lost 0 bases and 3 bases, there was a span of 11 bases.

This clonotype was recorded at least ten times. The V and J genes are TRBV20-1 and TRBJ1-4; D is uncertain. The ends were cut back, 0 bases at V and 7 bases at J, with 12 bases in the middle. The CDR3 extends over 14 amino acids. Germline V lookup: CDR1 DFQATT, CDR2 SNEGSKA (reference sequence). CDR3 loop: CSAREQWGAEKLFF. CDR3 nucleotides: TGCAGTGCTAGAGAACAATGGGGAGCTGAAAAACTGTTTTTT.

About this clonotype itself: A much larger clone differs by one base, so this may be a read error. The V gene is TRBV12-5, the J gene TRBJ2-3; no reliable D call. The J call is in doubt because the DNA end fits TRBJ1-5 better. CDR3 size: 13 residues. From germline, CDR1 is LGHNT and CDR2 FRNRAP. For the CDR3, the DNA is TGTGCTAGCGGCGGACCAAACACAGATACGCAGCATTTT. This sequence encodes CASGGPNTDTQHF.

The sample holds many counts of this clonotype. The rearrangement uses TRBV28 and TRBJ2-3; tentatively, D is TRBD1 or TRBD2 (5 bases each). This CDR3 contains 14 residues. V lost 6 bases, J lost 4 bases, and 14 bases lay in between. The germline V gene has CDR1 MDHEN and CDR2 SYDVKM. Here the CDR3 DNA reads TGTGCCAGCAGACCAACCCTGGGGGCAGATACGCAGTATTTT. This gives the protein CASRPTLGADTQYF. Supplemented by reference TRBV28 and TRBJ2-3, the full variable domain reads DVKVTQSSRYLVKRTGEKVFLECVQDMDHENMFWYRQDPGLGLRLIYFSYDVKMKEKGDIPEGYSVSREKKERFSLILESASTNQTSMYLCASRPTLGADTQYFGPGTRLTVL.